This TCR beta chain was profiled in a study of cytomegalovirus exposure and HLA in healthy donors. The germline gives CDR1 MGHDK, CDR2 SYGVNS. V lost 5 bases to trimming and J lost 7 bases, with 15 bases between them. This CDR3 has 15 amino acids. PCR involved 60 Vbeta and 13 Jbeta primers. Profiled with immunoSEQ multiplex PCR; TCRdb holds only in-frame clones, not every one. This sample carries 150,000 to 200,000 clones, roughly 76% of them seen once, and the ten largest clones take over 4.5%. This receptor was taken from a woman aged 18-30 years in good health and CMV-seropositive. V is TRBV25-1 and J is TRBJ1-6; perhaps TRBD1 as D (6 bases). Material: PBMCs. CDR3 nucleotides: TGTGCCAGCAGTAACAACAGGGCACGGAATTCACCCCTCCACTTT. Encoded protein: CASSNNRARNSPLHF.